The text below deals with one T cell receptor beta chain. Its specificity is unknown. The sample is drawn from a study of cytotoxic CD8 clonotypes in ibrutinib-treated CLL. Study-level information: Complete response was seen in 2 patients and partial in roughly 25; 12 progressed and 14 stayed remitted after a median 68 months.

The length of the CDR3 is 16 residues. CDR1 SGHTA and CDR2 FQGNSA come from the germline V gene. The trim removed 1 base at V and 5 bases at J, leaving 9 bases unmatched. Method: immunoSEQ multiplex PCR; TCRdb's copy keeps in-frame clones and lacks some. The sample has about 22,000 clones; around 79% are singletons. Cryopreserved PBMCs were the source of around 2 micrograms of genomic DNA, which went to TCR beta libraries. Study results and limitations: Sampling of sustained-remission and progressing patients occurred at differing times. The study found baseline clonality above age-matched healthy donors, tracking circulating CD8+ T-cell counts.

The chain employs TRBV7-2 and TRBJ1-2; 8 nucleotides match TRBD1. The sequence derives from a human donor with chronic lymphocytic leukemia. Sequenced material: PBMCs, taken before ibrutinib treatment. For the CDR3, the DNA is TGTGCCAGCAGCTTAGAAGGGACAGGCGTCCTATATGGCTACACCTTC. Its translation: CASSLEGTGVLYGYTF.